Each of the 14 T cell receptor beta chains below was sequenced from the same sample in a study of early T cells in non-severe SARS-CoV-2 infection. Via MiXCR, TCRdb re-called the 5' RACE reads, giving one row per CDR3 protein. The sample includes 60,000 or so distinct CDR3 sequences, approximately 9.9% of them seen just once. Input material: whole blood. Source of these receptors: an adult who was a healthcare worker with PCR-confirmed SARS-CoV-2 infection or an uninfected control (not recorded which).

This clonotype came up a few times. This chain connects TRBV3-1 to TRBJ2-7; TRBD1 is a possible D gene (6 bases). Germline V lookup: CDR1 LGHDT, CDR2 YNNKEL (reference sequence). CDR3 size: 15 residues. Trimming removed 2 bases at V and 2 bases at J, with 13 bases between. The CDR3: CASSQPPAGAYEQYF. Here the CDR3 DNA reads TGTGCCAGCAGCCAACCGCCGGCAGGGGCCTACGAGCAGTACTTC.

This clonotype was detected only a few times. The chain combines TRBV3-1 with TRBJ1-4; D gene unclear. CDR1 and CDR2 (germline): LGHDT, YNNKEL (reference sequence). The CDR3 runs to 13 residues. The ends were cut back, 4 bases at V and 3 bases at J, with 6 bases in the middle. As DNA, the CDR3 is TGTGCCAGCAGCCCCTCGGCTAATGAAAAACTGTTTTTT. Translation gives CASSPSANEKLFF.

The chain couples TRBV5-5 to TRBJ2-5, with 13 bases matching TRBD2. V gave up 5 bases and J gave up 0 bases; unmatched junction bases: 7. This CDR3 spans 17 amino acids. Per the germline V gene, CDR1 is SGHKS and CDR2 is YYEKEE (reference sequence). The CDR3: CASRPGLAGANQETQYF. In nucleotides, the CDR3 is TGTGCCAGCAGACCCGGACTAGCGGGGGCCAACCAAGAGACCCAGTACTTC.

This clonotype was seen repeatedly, ten times or more. The chain links TRBV7-9 to TRBJ2-5, with D perhaps given as TRBD1 or TRBD2 (6 bases each). CDR1 is SEHNR and CDR2 is FQNEAQ in the germline V gene (reference sequence). The CDR3 length is 14 residues. The V gene lost 6 bases and the J gene lost 7 bases, with 18 bases spanning the gap. The CDR3 here is CASSSRRGGGTQYF. CDR3 coding DNA: TGTGCCAGCAGTTCCCGGCGCGGAGGGGGGACCCAGTACTTC.

The chain recombines TRBV7-9 with TRBJ2-7, with TRBD2 as a possible D gene (6 bases). The CDR3 covers 13 residues. V gave up 5 bases and J gave up 3 bases, with 11 bases separating them. The germline gives CDR1 SEHNR, CDR2 FQNEAQ (reference sequence). The CDR3 DNA sequence: TGTGCCAGCAGCCCGCAGACTAGCTACGAGCAGTACTTC. Amino acids: CASSPQTSYEQYF.

J is TRBJ2-7 and V is TRBV7-7; 8 bases are a match to TRBD2. The CDR3 has 13 residues. Trimming took 6 bases from V and 9 from J; bases not matched to a gene: 10. Germline V gene data show CDR1 as SSHAT and CDR2 as FNYEAQ (reference sequence). The CDR3 DNA is TGTGCCAGCAGTCCGGAGCGGGGGCAGGCGCAGTACTTC. This translates into CASSPERGQAQYF.

The rearrangement links TRBV4-1 to TRBJ1-5, with no clear D. The V gene's germline CDR1 is MGHRA and CDR2 YSYEKL. This CDR3 comprises 15 residues. The germline V and J ends were trimmed by 0 bases and 0 bases, with 6 bases remaining between them. The CDR3 loop is CASSQDSYSNQPQHF. CDR3 DNA: TGCGCCAGCAGCCAAGACAGTTATAGCAATCAGCCCCAGCATTTT.

This clonotype was recorded a few times. This chain uses TRBV30 with TRBJ2-7; the D call may be TRBD1 or TRBD2 (5 bases each). Trimming took off 0 bases at V and 6 bases at J, with 18 bases between the two ends. Per the germline V gene, CDR1 is GTSNPN and CDR2 is SVGIG (reference sequence). This CDR3 region has 15 residues. CDR3 residues: CAWSVRPGLRGEQYF. CDR3 coding DNA: TGTGCCTGGAGTGTACGCCCGGGGTTAAGGGGCGAGCAGTACTTC.

This clonotype was seen ten or more times. CDR3 sequence (DNA): TGTGCCAGCAGTTTTGCCGGGGGCGCGGATCAGCCCCAGCATTTT. It encodes CASSFAGGADQPQHF. The rearrangement joins TRBV12-3 or TRBV12-4 to TRBJ1-5, with D possibly being TRBD1 (6 bases). Between the trimmed V and J ends, which lost 3 bases and 5 bases, there was a span of 14 bases. This CDR3 has 15 amino acids.

The V and J genes are TRBV9 and TRBJ2-3; D is unclear. The CDR3 consists of 13 residues. V dropped 4 bases and J dropped 2 bases, with 8 bases sitting between them. Germline-derived CDR1 and CDR2 are SGDLS and YYNGEE. The CDR3 DNA is TGTGCCAGCAGCCCGACACACACAGATACGCAGTATTTT. Its translation is CASSPTHTDTQYF.

This clonotype was seen only a few times. This chain uses TRBV3-1 with TRBJ1-2, with D unclear. Germline CDR1 is LGHDT and CDR2 is YNNKEL (reference sequence). Trimming left V 3 bases short and J 3 bases short, with 14 bases between. The CDR3 has 15 amino acids. CDR3 in amino acids: CASSHWTQYDYGYTF. The DNA for the CDR3 is TGTGCCAGCAGCCATTGGACCCAATATGACTATGGCTACACCTTC.

With regard to this clonotype: This CDR3 is missing its conserved last phenylalanine or tryptophan, likely due to a read error. The chain links TRBV5-4 to TRBJ2-1, with D unresolved. The CDR3 is 12 residues long. Trimming shortened V by 0 bases and J by 6 bases, and 4 bases separated the two germline ends. The germline V gene has CDR1 SGHNT and CDR2 YYREEE (reference sequence). The CDR3 reads CASSLASNEQFI. As DNA, the CDR3 is TGTGCCAGCAGCTTGGCCAGCAATGAGCAGTTCATC.

The chain has TRBV6-5 and TRBJ2-6, with no clear D. The V and J ends lost 2 bases and 0 bases respectively, with 8 bases between them. The CDR3 is made up of 16 amino acids. CDR1 is MNHEY, CDR2 SVGAGI, per germline. CDR3 loop: CASSYDGSSGANVLTF. As DNA, the CDR3 is TGTGCCAGCAGTTACGATGGGTCCTCTGGGGCCAACGTCCTGACTTTC.

This sequence joins TRBV11-1 and TRBJ2-1, with D possibly TRBD1 on 6 matching bases. Germline V gene sequence: CDR1 SGHAT, CDR2 FQDESV (reference sequence). Trimming removed 1 base from V and 3 bases from J, with 13 bases in between. The CDR3 loop spans 16 amino acids. CDR3 sequence: CASSLETTDSYNEQFF. The CDR3 DNA follows: TGTGCCAGCAGCTTAGAGACAACGGACAGCTACAATGAGCAGTTCTTC.